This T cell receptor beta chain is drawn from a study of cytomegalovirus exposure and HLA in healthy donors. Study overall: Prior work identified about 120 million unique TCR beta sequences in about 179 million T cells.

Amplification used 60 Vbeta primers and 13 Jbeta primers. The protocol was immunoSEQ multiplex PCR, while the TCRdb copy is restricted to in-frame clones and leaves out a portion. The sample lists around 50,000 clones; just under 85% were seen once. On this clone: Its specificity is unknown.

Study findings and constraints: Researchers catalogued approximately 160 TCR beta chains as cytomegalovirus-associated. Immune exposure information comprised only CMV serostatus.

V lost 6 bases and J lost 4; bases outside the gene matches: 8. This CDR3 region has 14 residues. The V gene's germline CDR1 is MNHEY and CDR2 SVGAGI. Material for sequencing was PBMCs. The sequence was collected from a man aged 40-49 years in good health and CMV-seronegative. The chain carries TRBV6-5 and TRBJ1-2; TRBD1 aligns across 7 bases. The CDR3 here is CASSHRDRFYGYTF. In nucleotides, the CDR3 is TGTGCCAGCAGCCACCGGGACAGATTCTATGGCTACACCTTC.